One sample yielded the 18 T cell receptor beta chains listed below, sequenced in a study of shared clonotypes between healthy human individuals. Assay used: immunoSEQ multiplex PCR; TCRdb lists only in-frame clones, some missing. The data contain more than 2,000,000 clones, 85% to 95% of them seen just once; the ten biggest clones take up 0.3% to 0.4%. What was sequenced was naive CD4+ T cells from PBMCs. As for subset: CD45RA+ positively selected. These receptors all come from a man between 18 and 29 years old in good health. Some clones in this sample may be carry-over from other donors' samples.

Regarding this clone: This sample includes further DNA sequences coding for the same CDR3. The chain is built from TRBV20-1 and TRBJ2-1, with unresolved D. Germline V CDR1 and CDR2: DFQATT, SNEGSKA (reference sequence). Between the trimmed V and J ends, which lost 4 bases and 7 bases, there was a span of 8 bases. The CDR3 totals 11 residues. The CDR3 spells CSAKGYNEQFF. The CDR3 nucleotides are TGCAGTGCTAAGGGCTATAATGAGCAGTTCTTC.

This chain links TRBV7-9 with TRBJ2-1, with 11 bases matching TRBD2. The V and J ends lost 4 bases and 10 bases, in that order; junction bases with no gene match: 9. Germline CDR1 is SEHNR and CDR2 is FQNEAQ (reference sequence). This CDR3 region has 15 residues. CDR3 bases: TGTGCCAGCAGCTCTGCGCTAGCGGGAGGTTGGGAGCAGTTCTTC. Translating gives CASSSALAGGWEQFF.

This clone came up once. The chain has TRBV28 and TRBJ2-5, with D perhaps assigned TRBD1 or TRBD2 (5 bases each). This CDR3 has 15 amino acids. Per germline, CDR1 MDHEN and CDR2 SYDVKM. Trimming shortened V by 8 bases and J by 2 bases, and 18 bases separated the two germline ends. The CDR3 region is CASLLGRGTQETQYF. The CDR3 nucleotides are TGTGCCAGCCTCCTTGGCCGAGGGACGCAAGAGACCCAGTACTTC.

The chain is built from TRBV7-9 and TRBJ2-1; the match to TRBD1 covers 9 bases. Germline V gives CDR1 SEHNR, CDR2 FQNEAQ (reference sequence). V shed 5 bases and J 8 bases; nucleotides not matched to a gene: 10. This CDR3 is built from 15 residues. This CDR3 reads CASSPTGGMWDEQFF. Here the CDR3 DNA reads TGTGCCAGCAGCCCTACAGGGGGCATGTGGGATGAGCAGTTCTTC.

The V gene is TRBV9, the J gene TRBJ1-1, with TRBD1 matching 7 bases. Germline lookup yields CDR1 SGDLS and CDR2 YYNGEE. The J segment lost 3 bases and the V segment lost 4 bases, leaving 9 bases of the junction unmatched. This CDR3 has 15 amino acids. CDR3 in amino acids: CASSSGTAAYTEAFF. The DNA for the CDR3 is TGTGCCAGCAGCTCTGGGACAGCCGCTTACACTGAAGCTTTCTTT.

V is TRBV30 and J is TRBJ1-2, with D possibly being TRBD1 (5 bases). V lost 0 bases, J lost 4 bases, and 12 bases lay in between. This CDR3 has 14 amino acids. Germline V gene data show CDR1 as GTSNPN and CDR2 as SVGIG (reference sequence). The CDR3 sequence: CAWSVKAGLYGYTF. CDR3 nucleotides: TGTGCCTGGAGTGTTAAGGCAGGGCTCTATGGCTACACCTTC.

The CDR3 reads CASSVAERVGLSQFF. The CDR3 region has the DNA TGTGCCAGCAGCGTAGCTGAGAGAGTTGGGCTGTCACAGTTCTTC. The genes are TRBV9 and TRBJ2-1, with D uncertain. This CDR3 has 15 residues. From germline, CDR1 is SGDLS and CDR2 YYNGEE. The V and J ends lost 0 bases and 13 bases respectively, with 20 bases between them.

The CDR3 region has the DNA TGTGCCAGCAGCCCGATCCAACCGGGGAAAGAGACCCAGTACTTC. Protein: CASSPIQPGKETQYF. The chain couples TRBV11-2 to TRBJ2-5, with D maybe TRBD2 (5 bases). From germline, CDR1 is SGHAT and CDR2 FQNNGV. V lost 5 bases to trimming and J lost 3 bases, with 16 bases between them. CDR3 length equals 15 residues.

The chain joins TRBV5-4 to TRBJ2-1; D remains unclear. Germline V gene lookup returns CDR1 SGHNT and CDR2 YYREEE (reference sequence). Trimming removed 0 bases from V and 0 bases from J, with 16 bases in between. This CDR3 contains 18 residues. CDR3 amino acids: CASSLALGQPSSYNEQFF. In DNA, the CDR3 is TGTGCCAGCAGCTTGGCCTTAGGGCAGCCTAGCTCCTACAATGAGCAGTTCTTC. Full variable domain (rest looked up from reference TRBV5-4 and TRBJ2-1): ETGVTQSPTHLIKTRGQQVTLRCSSQSGHNTVSWYQQALGQGPQFIFQYYREEENGRGNFPPRFSGLQFPNYSSELNVNALELDDSALYLCASSLALGQPSSYNEQFFGPGTRLTVL.

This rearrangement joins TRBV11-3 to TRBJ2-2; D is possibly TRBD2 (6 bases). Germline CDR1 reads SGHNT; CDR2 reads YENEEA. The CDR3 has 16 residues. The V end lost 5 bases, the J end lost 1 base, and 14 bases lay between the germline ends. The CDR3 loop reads CASSPPDGRNTGELFF. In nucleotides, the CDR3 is TGTGCCAGCAGCCCCCCGGACGGGAGGAACACCGGGGAGCTGTTTTTT.

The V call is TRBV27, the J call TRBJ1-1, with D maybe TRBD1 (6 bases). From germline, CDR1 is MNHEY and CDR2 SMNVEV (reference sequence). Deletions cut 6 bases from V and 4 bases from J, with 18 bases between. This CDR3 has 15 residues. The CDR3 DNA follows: TGTGCCAGCAGGGGATGGGGGCGTGGGGTCACTGAAGCTTTCTTT. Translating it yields CASRGWGRGVTEAFF.

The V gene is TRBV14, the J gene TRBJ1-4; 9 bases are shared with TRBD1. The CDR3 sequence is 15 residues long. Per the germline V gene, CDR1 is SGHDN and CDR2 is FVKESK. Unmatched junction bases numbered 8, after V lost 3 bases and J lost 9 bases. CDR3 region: CASSHPGTGLKKLFF. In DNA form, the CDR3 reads TGTGCCAGCAGCCACCCCGGGACAGGGCTCAAAAAACTGTTTTTT. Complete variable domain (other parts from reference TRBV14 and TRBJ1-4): EAGVTQFPSHSVIEKGQTVTLRCDPISGHDNLYWYRRVMGKEIKFLLHFVKESKQDESGMPNNRFLAERTGGTYSTLKVQPAELEDSGVYFCASSHPGTGLKKLFFGSGTQLSVL.

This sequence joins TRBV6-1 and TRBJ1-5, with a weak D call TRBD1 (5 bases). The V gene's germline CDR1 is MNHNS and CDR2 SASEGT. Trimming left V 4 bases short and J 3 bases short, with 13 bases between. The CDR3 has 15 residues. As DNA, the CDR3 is TGTGCCAGCAGTGCGGGACGGGAATTCAATCAGCCCCAGCATTTT. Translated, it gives CASSAGREFNQPQHF.

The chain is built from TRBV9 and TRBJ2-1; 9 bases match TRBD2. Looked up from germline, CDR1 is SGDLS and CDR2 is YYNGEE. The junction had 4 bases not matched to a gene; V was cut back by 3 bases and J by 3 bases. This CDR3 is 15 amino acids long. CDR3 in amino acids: CASSASGTNYNEQFF. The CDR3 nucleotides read TGTGCCAGCAGCGCTAGCGGGACAAACTACAATGAGCAGTTCTTC.

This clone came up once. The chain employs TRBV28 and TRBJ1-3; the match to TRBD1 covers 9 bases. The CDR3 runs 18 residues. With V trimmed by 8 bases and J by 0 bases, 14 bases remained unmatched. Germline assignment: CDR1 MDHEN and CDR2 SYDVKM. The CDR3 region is CASAPGQGPFSSGNTIYF. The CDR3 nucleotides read TGTGCCAGCGCCCCGGGACAGGGCCCTTTCAGCTCTGGAAACACCATATATTTT.

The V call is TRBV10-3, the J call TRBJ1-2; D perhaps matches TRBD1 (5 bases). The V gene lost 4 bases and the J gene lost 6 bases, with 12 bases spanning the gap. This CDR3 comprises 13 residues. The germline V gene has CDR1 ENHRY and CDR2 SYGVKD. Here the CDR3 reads CAISVVGGNGYTF. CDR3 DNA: TGTGCCATCAGTGTCGTGGGGGGGAATGGCTACACCTTC.

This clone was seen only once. The CDR3 bases are TGTGCCAGCAGAGCCGACAGGTACTACGAGCAGTACTTC. Translation: CASRADRYYEQYF. V usage is TRBV28 and J usage is TRBJ2-7, with D possibly being TRBD1 (6 bases). Germline CDR1 is MDHEN and CDR2 is SYDVKM. With 6 bases removed from V and 3 bases from J, the gap between germline ends came to 12 bases. The CDR3 length is 13 residues.

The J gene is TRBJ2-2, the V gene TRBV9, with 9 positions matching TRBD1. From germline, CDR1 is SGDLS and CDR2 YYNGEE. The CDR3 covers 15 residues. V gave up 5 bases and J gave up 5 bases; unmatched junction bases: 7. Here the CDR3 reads CASSLGQGTTGELFF. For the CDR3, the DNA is TGTGCCAGCAGTTTGGGACAGGGAACAACCGGGGAGCTGTTTTTT.